The TCR beta chain under discussion was sequenced for a study of blood T cell repertoires in COVID-19. As for the study in general: Spain, Italy and the United States supplied samples that represented acute and convalescent COVID-19.

Per the original methods: Researchers report that nucleated cell counts were estimated from reference gene primer amplification. Profiling relied on immunoSEQ multiplex PCR, and the TCRdb table lists in-frame clones only, not all of them. Clone size and V and J calls were adopted from that table, with D and trimming inferred from the DNA. The sample holds some 75,000 clones; roughly 80% are singletons and the top ten take around 13%. Germline CDR1 is KGHSH and CDR2 is LQKENI. The V end lost 6 bases, the J end lost 6 bases, and 23 bases lay between the germline ends. The CDR3 is made up of 16 amino acids. Seattle's cohort entered during active infection and was followed longitudinally.

The sequenced sample was peripheral blood. The source is a man in his fifties with COVID-19, enrolled during active disease. The rearrangement uses TRBV18 and TRBJ1-2, with D unclear. The DNA of the CDR3 is TGTGCCAGCTCCCCGGTGGAGGGAATTAATCAACATGGCTACACCTTC. This codes for CASSPVEGINQHGYTF.